Following are 32 T cell receptor beta chains from one sample sequenced in a study of blood T cells in healthy people across ages. The use of a sample-barcoded 5' primer and a J-beta primer mix characterized a second PCR of about 6 to 11 cycles. One entry per CDR3 protein, called by TCRdb with MiXCR from the 5' RACE reads. This table has about 1,500,000 distinct CDR3 sequences, roughly 40% appearing once. Sequencing was done on a sample of blood. These receptors originate from a woman in her late teens or twenties in good health.

This clonotype has only a few counts. The chain employs TRBV15 and TRBJ1-4; D unresolved. The CDR3 totals 19 residues. Trimming cost V 6 bases and J 0 bases, with 23 bases left between them. The germline V gene has CDR1 LNHNV and CDR2 YYDKDF (reference sequence). CDR3 region: CATRYSLVPIPATNEKLFF. In nucleotides, the CDR3 is TGTGCCACCAGGTATTCTCTGGTCCCCATACCCGCAACTAATGAAAAACTGTTTTTT. The complete variable domain, with remaining parts taken from reference TRBV15 and TRBJ1-4, reads DAMVIQNPRYQVTQFGKPVTLSCSQTLNHNVMYWYQQKSSQAPKLLFHYYDKDFNNEADTPDNFQSRRPNTSFCFLDIRSPGLGDTAMYLCATRYSLVPIPATNEKLFFGSGTQLSVL.

This chain connects TRBV10-3 to TRBJ2-2; D is possibly TRBD1 (5 bases). The CDR3 runs 14 residues. Germline CDR1 reads ENHRY; CDR2 reads SYGVKD. V lost 6 bases and J lost 0, with 8 bases in between. CDR3 region: CAISDSANTGELFF. The CDR3 DNA reads as TGTGCCATCAGCGACAGTGCGAACACCGGGGAGCTGTTTTTT.

This clonotype was detected only a few times. J is TRBJ2-7 and V is TRBV6-6; 10 bases map to TRBD1. V lost 8 bases, J lost 4 bases, and 11 bases stayed unmatched. The CDR3 totals 15 residues. The germline V gene has CDR1 MNHNY and CDR2 SVGAGI (reference sequence). In nucleotides, the CDR3 is TGTGCCAGCCAACCATGGGACAGGGGATTATACGAGCAGTACTTC. Translating it yields CASQPWDRGLYEQYF.

The chain uses TRBV28 and TRBJ1-4; possible D gene TRBD1, 5 bases. The CDR3 is 16 amino acids. Trimming removed 5 bases at V and 4 bases at J, with 17 bases between. Germline V lookup: CDR1 MDHEN, CDR2 SYDVKM. This chain's CDR3 is CASSKPQGTSNEKLFF. As DNA, the CDR3 is TGTGCCAGCAGTAAACCCCAGGGCACTAGTAATGAAAAACTGTTTTTT.

The chain is built from TRBV3-1 and TRBJ1-6; unclear D gene. CDR1 LGHDT and CDR2 YNNKEL come from the germline V gene (reference sequence). The CDR3 has 13 residues. Trimming pared 4 bases from V and 8 bases from J, leaving 9 bases between. The DNA of the CDR3 is TGTGCCAGCAGCCTGAATCCTGATTCACCCCTCCACTTT. Translated: CASSLNPDSPLHF.

V is TRBV4-2 and J is TRBJ2-1; tentative D call: TRBD1 (6 bases). The CDR3 length is 18 residues. V was trimmed by 2 bases and J by 8 bases, leaving 25 bases between them. Germline V gene lookup returns CDR1 LGHNA and CDR2 YNFKEQ. The CDR3 spells CASSQQKRPPQGRDEQFF. For the CDR3, the DNA is TGTGCCAGCAGCCAACAGAAAAGACCACCACAGGGAAGGGATGAGCAGTTCTTC.

This chain joins TRBV6-5 and TRBJ1-6; TRBD1 matches 7 bases. CDR3 size: 14 residues. Germline lookup yields CDR1 MNHEY and CDR2 SVGAGI. V was pared by 5 bases and J by 10 bases, with 8 bases of the junction left unmatched. The CDR3 loop reads CASSLRDSESPLHF. The CDR3 region has the DNA TGTGCCAGCAGTCTCCGGGACAGTGAATCACCCCTCCACTTT.

This rearrangement joins TRBV27 to TRBJ2-5, with 11 bases identical to TRBD2. The germline V gene encodes CDR1 MNHEY and CDR2 SMNVEV (reference sequence). J lost 11 bases, V lost 0 bases, and 11 bases had no gene match. This CDR3 has 16 residues. The CDR3, as DNA: TGTGCCAGCAGTTTATCGAAGGGACTAGCGGCCAATGAGCAGTACTTC. Translated: CASSLSKGLAANEQYF.

This clonotype appeared a few times. The chain uses TRBV4-1 and TRBJ2-3; 8 bases align to TRBD2. This CDR3 region has 20 residues. The J segment lost 0 bases and the V segment lost 1 base, leaving 15 bases of the junction unmatched. Germline CDR1 MGHRA, CDR2 YSYEKL. The CDR3 protein is CASSQGPPTGGIASTDTQYF. Written as DNA, the CDR3 is TGCGCCAGCAGCCAAGGTCCCCCTACGGGGGGGATTGCTAGCACAGATACGCAGTATTTT.

This clonotype has a count of ten or more. The gene calls are TRBV15 and TRBJ2-1; D is unresolved. With 5 bases removed from V and 7 bases from J, the gap between germline ends came to 15 bases. The germline V gene has CDR1 LNHNV and CDR2 YYDKDF (reference sequence). The CDR3 has 14 amino acids. Here the CDR3 reads CATSPPVSWNEQFF. CDR3 bases: TGTGCCACCAGCCCACCGGTGTCCTGGAATGAGCAGTTCTTC. Using reference TRBV15 and TRBJ2-1 for the parts outside the CDR3, the full variable domain is DAMVIQNPRYQVTQFGKPVTLSCSQTLNHNVMYWYQQKSSQAPKLLFHYYDKDFNNEADTPDNFQSRRPNTSFCFLDIRSPGLGDTAMYLCATSPPVSWNEQFFGPGTRLTVL.

This clonotype was recorded a few times. This may be a read error, as it is one base from a much larger clone. The chain uses TRBV6-4 and TRBJ2-7, with D tentatively TRBD1 (5 bases). The germline V gene encodes CDR1 MRHNA and CDR2 SNTAGT. There are 13 residues in the CDR3. V was pared by 6 bases and J by 0 bases, with 9 bases between. CDR3: CASREGASYEQYF. The CDR3 nucleotides are TGTGCCAGCAGGGAAGGGGCCTCCTACGAGCAGTACTTC.

This rearrangement joins TRBV29-1 to TRBJ2-7; possibly TRBD1 or TRBD2 for D (5 bases each). Germline V lookup: CDR1 SQVTM, CDR2 ANQGSEA. Trimming took off 6 bases at V and 5 bases at J, with 23 bases between the two ends. This CDR3 has 15 residues. The CDR3 region has the DNA TGCAGCGTGGACCGGGGAAATCGAAGGGGTGACGAGCAGTACTTC. Its protein product is CSVDRGNRRGDEQYF.

This clonotype has more than one count but fewer than ten. The chain couples TRBV10-3 to TRBJ2-3, with 8 bases aligning to TRBD1. Germline V CDR1 and CDR2: ENHRY, SYGVKD. J gave up 2 bases and V 6 bases, and 7 bases lay outside the gene matches. There are 15 residues in the CDR3. CDR3: CAISPTGAHTDTQYF. The DNA of the CDR3 is TGTGCCATCAGCCCGACAGGGGCTCACACAGATACGCAGTATTTT.

This chain uses TRBV5-1 with TRBJ1-2, with D unresolved. The CDR3 runs 14 residues. Trimming removed 0 bases from V and 5 bases from J, with 11 bases in between. Germline loops: CDR1 SGHRS, CDR2 YFSETQ. CDR3 protein: CASSLDSLLYGYTF. CDR3 coding DNA: TGCGCCAGCAGCTTGGACAGTTTATTGTATGGCTACACCTTC.

There are a few counts of this clonotype. At one boundary the junction diverges from the germline segment, which might be a read error. Here the CDR3 DNA reads TGTGCTAGCAGCTTAGGGGGACAGGGCAACTACGAGCAGTACTTC. It codes for CASSLGGQGNYEQYF. The gene calls are TRBV7-7 and TRBJ2-7; 9 bases line up with TRBD1. The CDR3 contains 15 residues. The V gene's germline CDR1 is SSHAT and CDR2 FNYEAQ (reference sequence).

The CDR3 is CSAADRGGEKLFF. The CDR3 DNA reads as TGCAGCGCTGCGGACAGGGGTGGTGAAAAACTGTTTTTT. This sequence joins TRBV29-1 and TRBJ1-4; 9 positions agree with TRBD1. Per the germline V gene, CDR1 is SQVTM and CDR2 is ANQGSEA. CDR3 length equals 13 residues. V shed 7 bases and J 7 bases; nucleotides not matched to a gene: 7.

This clonotype appeared a few times. This chain joins TRBV6-5 and TRBJ2-7; 7 bases are shared with TRBD1. The germline gives CDR1 MNHEY, CDR2 SVGAGI. CDR3 length: 13 amino acids. V trimming: 0 bases; J trimming: 6 bases; junction bases outside the gene matches: 2. The CDR3 DNA reads TGTGCCAGCAGTTACTCGGCAGGGGGCGAGCAGTACTTC. Translation gives CASSYSAGGEQYF.

CDR3 amino acids: CASSLRDNSGNTIYF. The CDR3 nucleotides read TGTGCCAGCAGCTTAAGGGACAACTCTGGAAACACCATATATTTT. This chain uses TRBV7-2 with TRBJ1-3; weak D call: TRBD1 (6 bases). Trimming took 2 bases from V and 0 from J, leaving 8 bases between them. CDR1 and CDR2 from the germline V gene are SGHTA and FQGNSA. This CDR3 is 15 amino acids long.

This sequence joins TRBV27 and TRBJ2-7; 9 nucleotides match TRBD1. This CDR3 spans 16 amino acids. Trimming at V came to 0 bases and at J to 1 base, leaving 4 bases not matched to a gene. Per the germline V gene, CDR1 is MNHEY and CDR2 is SMNVEV (reference sequence). The DNA of the CDR3 is TGTGCCAGCAGTTTATCTGGGACAGGGCGGTCCTACGAGCAGTACTTC. This codes for CASSLSGTGRSYEQYF.

This clonotype was seen only a few times. The gene calls are TRBV29-1 and TRBJ2-3; TRBD1 is a possible D gene (6 bases). The CDR3 is made up of 18 amino acids. Trimming took 6 bases from V and 2 from J, leaving 27 bases between them. CDR1 is SQVTM, CDR2 ANQGSEA, per germline. The CDR3 region is CSVVRGFFMTPDTDTQYF. In nucleotides, the CDR3 is TGCAGCGTCGTCAGGGGCTTTTTCATGACCCCGGACACAGATACGCAGTATTTT.

This clonotype was observed a handful of times. The V call is TRBV12-3 or TRBV12-4, the J call TRBJ1-4; D unresolved. The CDR3 spans 12 residues. The V gene lost 5 bases and the J gene lost 7 bases, with 8 bases spanning the gap. Here the CDR3 DNA reads TGTGCCAGCAGTATAGAGGGTGAAAAACTGTTTTTT. This translates into CASSIEGEKLFF.

The rearrangement joins TRBV4-1 to TRBJ1-2, with TRBD1 as a possible D gene (6 bases). This CDR3 contains 13 residues. CDR1 MGHRA and CDR2 YSYEKL come from the germline V gene. Trimming removed 7 bases at V and 4 bases at J, with 13 bases between. The CDR3 nucleotides read TGCGCCAGCACCCTAGACAGGTCCTATGGCTACACCTTC. It yields the protein CASTLDRSYGYTF.

This clonotype came up a few times. This rearrangement joins TRBV28 to TRBJ1-2, with no clear D. The CDR3 is 12 amino acids. Trimming pared 4 bases from V and 11 bases from J, leaving 14 bases between. The germline CDR1 and CDR2 sequences are MDHEN and SYDVKM. CDR3 DNA: TGTGCCAGCAGTTCGAGGTTGGAGGGTTACACCTTC. It yields the protein CASSSRLEGYTF.

This clonotype turned up a few times. V gene TRBV25-1 combines with J gene TRBJ2-7; 7 bases map to TRBD1. Trimming removed 2 bases from V and 3 bases from J; junction bases left unmatched: 7. The germline CDR1 and CDR2 sequences are MGHDK and SYGVNS. This CDR3 has 15 residues. The CDR3 sequence: CASSEMGQRFYEQYF. In DNA form, the CDR3 reads TGTGCCAGCAGTGAAATGGGACAGCGCTTCTACGAGCAGTACTTC.

This chain links TRBV2 with TRBJ2-1; 15 bases are a match to TRBD2. Losses at the gene ends were 3 bases for V and 7 bases for J; bases not matched to a gene: 13. The CDR3 has 19 amino acids. The germline V gene encodes CDR1 SNHLY and CDR2 FYNNEI. CDR3 sequence: CASSDPGLAGGLVRNEQFF. The CDR3 DNA follows: TGTGCCAGCAGTGACCCAGGACTAGCGGGAGGGCTGGTTAGGAATGAGCAGTTCTTC. The entire variable domain, with the rest obtained from reference TRBV2 and TRBJ2-1, is as follows: EPEVTQTPSHQVTQMGQEVILRCVPISNHLYFYWYRQILGQKVEFLVSFYNNEISEKSEIFDDQFSVERPDGSNFTLKIRSTKLEDSAMYFCASSDPGLAGGLVRNEQFFGPGTRLTVL.

J is TRBJ2-5 and V is TRBV6-5; D remains ambiguous. Per germline, CDR1 MNHEY and CDR2 SVGAGI. Trimming left V 10 bases short and J 1 base short, with 10 bases between. The CDR3 is 12 residues long. CDR3 sequence (DNA): TGTGCCACCAGGCAAACCCAAGAGACCCAGTACTTC. Its translation is CATRQTQETQYF.

The CDR3 sequence: CASSVKAESYNEQFF. The CDR3 DNA reads TGTGCCAGCAGCGTAAAAGCGGAGTCCTACAATGAGCAGTTCTTC. This chain uses TRBV9 with TRBJ2-1, with D maybe TRBD2 (5 bases). Germline V gene data show CDR1 as SGDLS and CDR2 as YYNGEE. The CDR3 is 15 amino acids. Trimming stripped 1 base from V and 1 base from J, with 9 bases between.

This clonotype occurred a few times. The chain uses TRBV7-9 and TRBJ1-2; no firm D call. V gave up 5 bases and J gave up 6 bases, with 16 bases separating them. CDR3 length: 14 amino acids. Germline V gives CDR1 SEHNR, CDR2 FQNEAQ (reference sequence). CDR3 loop: CASSPLSAYHGYTF. In nucleotides, the CDR3 is TGTGCCAGCAGCCCCCTCTCGGCTTACCATGGCTACACCTTC.

This clonotype was picked up a small number of times. The gene calls are TRBV6-2 or TRBV6-3 and TRBJ1-1, with D perhaps matching TRBD1 (5 bases). The germline V gene encodes CDR1 MNHEY and CDR2 SVGEGT. Trimming cost V 6 bases and J 3 bases, with 14 bases left between them. The CDR3 length is 14 residues. The CDR3 region is CASRAAQGYTEAFF. The DNA of the CDR3 is TGTGCCAGCAGGGCGGCTCAGGGATACACTGAAGCTTTCTTT.

This chain uses TRBV7-9 with TRBJ2-1; tentative D call: TRBD2 (6 bases). The CDR3 totals 13 residues. The ends were cut back, 5 bases at V and 9 bases at J, with 14 bases in the middle. Germline V gene data show CDR1 as SEHNR and CDR2 as FQNEAQ (reference sequence). The CDR3 DNA is TGTGCCAGCAGCCAAAGCGCGGGATGTGAGCAGTTCTTC. This encodes CASSQSAGCEQFF.

The V call is TRBV24-1, the J call TRBJ2-2, with TRBD2 matching over 15 bases. The germline gives CDR1 KGHDR, CDR2 SFDVKD. Trimming at V came to 2 bases and at J to 5 bases, leaving 8 bases not matched to a gene. CDR3 size: 19 residues. The CDR3 protein is CATSDYLGLAGGITGELFF. In DNA form, the CDR3 reads TGTGCCACCAGTGATTACCTGGGACTAGCGGGGGGAATTACCGGGGAGCTGTTTTTT.

The gene calls are TRBV29-1 and TRBJ2-7, with D possibly TRBD2 on 5 matching bases. Trimming removed 4 bases at V and 0 bases at J, with 19 bases between. The CDR3 contains 16 residues. Germline V gene sequence: CDR1 SQVTM, CDR2 ANQGSEA. CDR3 sequence: CSVGSPGGPSSYEQYF. Here the CDR3 DNA reads TGCAGCGTTGGCTCTCCCGGAGGCCCTAGCTCCTACGAGCAGTACTTC.